The 13 T cell receptor beta chains reported below all come from one sample, sequenced in a study of blood T cell repertoires in COVID-19. TCRdb keeps only in-frame clones here, not all; method: immunoSEQ multiplex PCR. Of more than 60,000 clones in the sample, approximately 90% were seen once. Specimen: peripheral blood. All receptors come from a human donor in a cohort sampled during active COVID-19.

This clone was observed a handful of times. This CDR3 is CASSRLAGTGELFF. The CDR3 DNA reads as TGTGCCAGCTCGCGACTAGCGGGGACCGGGGAGCTGTTTTTT. The gene calls are TRBV18 and TRBJ2-2; TRBD2 agrees at 11 bases. This CDR3 is built from 14 residues. Germline V gene lookup returns CDR1 KGHSH and CDR2 LQKENI. V lost 6 bases, J lost 5 bases, and 2 bases stayed unmatched.

The chain couples TRBV1 to TRBJ2-2; no check of the table's D call, TRBD2, against the DNA was made. TRBV1 is a documented pseudogene. This CDR3 has 21 residues. CDR3 nucleotide sequence: TGCACCAGCAGCCAAGAGGGTTGGAGGGCAAAAGAGGATGCGAACACCGGGGAGCTGTTTTTT. It is translated as CTSSQEGWRAKEDANTGELFF.

V usage is TRBV12-5 and J usage is TRBJ1-4; the D is unclear. Between the trimmed V and J ends, which lost 0 bases and 5 bases, there was a span of 16 bases. Germline-derived CDR1 and CDR2 are LGHNT and FRNRAP. The CDR3 is 17 amino acids. CDR3 in DNA: TGTGCTAGTGGTTTGGTGGCTCGACACCTAACAAATGAAAAACTGTTTTTT. As protein: CASGLVARHLTNEKLFF.

The V call is TRBV10-1, the J call TRBJ2-5, with D unclear. Germline-derived CDR1 and CDR2 are WNHNN and SYGVQD (reference sequence). Trimming removed 0 bases at V and 5 bases at J, with 10 bases between. This CDR3 has 14 residues. The DNA of the CDR3 is TGCGCCAGCAGTGAGTCCACTCCAACGGAGACCCAGTACTTC. Translating gives CASSESTPTETQYF.

This clone was seen a handful of times. This rearrangement joins TRBV7-9 to TRBJ2-7, with TRBD1 identical over 7 bases. Per germline, CDR1 SEHNR and CDR2 FQNEAQ (reference sequence). Trimming removed 4 bases from V and 0 bases from J; junction bases left unmatched: 3. The CDR3 is made up of 14 amino acids. The CDR3 region is CASSSGDSSYEQYF. In DNA, the CDR3 is TGTGCCAGCAGCTCAGGGGACAGCTCCTACGAGCAGTACTTC.

The sample holds one count of this clone. The rearrangement uses TRBV7-8 and TRBJ1-2; 10 nucleotides agree with TRBD1. Germline V gene lookup returns CDR1 SGHVS and CDR2 FQNEAQ. Germline trimming cut 1 base from V and 7 bases from J; bases unmatched to any gene: 3. The CDR3 spans 14 residues. The CDR3 loop is CASSLERDRGGYTF. The DNA of the CDR3 is TGTGCCAGCAGCTTAGAGAGGGACAGGGGTGGCTACACCTTC.

The V call is TRBV6-6, the J call TRBJ2-4; 8 nucleotides agree with TRBD2. Germline V gives CDR1 MNHNY, CDR2 SVGAGI (reference sequence). The junction had 9 bases not matched to a gene; V was cut back by 5 bases and J by 6 bases. There are 15 residues in the CDR3. This chain's CDR3 is CASSAGPRGGNIQYF. CDR3 nucleotides: TGTGCCAGCAGTGCGGGCCCCCGGGGGGGAAACATTCAGTACTTC.

This rearrangement joins TRBV3-1 (or the pseudogene TRBV3-2) to TRBJ1-4; 7 bases map to TRBD1. CDR1 and CDR2 from the germline V gene are LGHDT and YNNKEL (reference sequence). V gave up 1 base and J gave up 8 bases; unmatched junction bases: 7. The CDR3 covers 15 residues. The CDR3 protein is CASSQGQGGWEKLFF. DNA of the CDR3: TGTGCCAGCAGCCAAGGTCAGGGGGGTTGGGAAAAACTGTTTTTT.

This chain joins TRBV27 and TRBJ2-3; the match to TRBD2 covers 8 bases. This CDR3 is 15 amino acids long. The V and J ends lost 8 bases and 4 bases, in that order; junction bases with no gene match: 11. Germline V gene data show CDR1 as MNHEY and CDR2 as SMNVEV (reference sequence). Here the CDR3 DNA reads TGTGCCAGCGCTCCTCTTGCGGGGGGTGCAGATACGCAGTATTTT. This codes for CASAPLAGGADTQYF.

V gene TRBV6-5 combines with J gene TRBJ2-7; 8 nucleotides line up with TRBD1. Germline CDR1 and CDR2: MNHEY and SVGAGI. The CDR3 sequence is 13 residues long. After removal of 5 bases from V and 4 bases from J, the junction contained 4 bases not matched to a gene. CDR3 DNA sequence: TGTGCCAGCAGTATCTGGGACAGGTACGAGCAGTACTTC. Its protein is CASSIWDRYEQYF.

V usage is TRBV9 and J usage is TRBJ2-1; no reliable D call. Trimming took off 0 bases at V and 0 bases at J, with 7 bases between the two ends. The CDR3 totals 15 residues. Germline V gene lookup returns CDR1 SGDLS and CDR2 YYNGEE. The CDR3 loop is CASSVAELSYNEQFF. Here the CDR3 DNA reads TGTGCCAGCAGCGTAGCGGAGCTCTCCTACAATGAGCAGTTCTTC.

The chain is built from TRBV11-2 and TRBJ2-5; TRBD2 agrees at 13 bases. Germline V gives CDR1 SGHAT, CDR2 FQNNGV. V lost 4 bases, J lost 5 bases, and 10 bases stayed unmatched. The CDR3 length is 17 residues. The DNA of the CDR3 is TGTGCCAGCAGCTGGGGCACTAGCGGGGGGGCCTATGAGACCCAGTACTTC. This translates into CASSWGTSGGAYETQYF.

CDR3 loop: CSVGLGQSGNTIYF. Here the CDR3 DNA reads TGCAGCGTTGGTCTGGGACAGAGCGGAAACACCATATATTTT. V usage is TRBV29-1 and J usage is TRBJ1-3, with 7 bases identical to TRBD1. Looked up from germline, CDR1 is SQVTM and CDR2 is ANQGSEA. The CDR3 contains 14 residues. The V gene end was trimmed by 4 bases and the J gene end by 4 bases; junction bases not matched to a gene: 7.